This T cell receptor (beta chain) was documented in a study of cytomegalovirus exposure and HLA in healthy donors. This clone was observed a handful of times. CDR1 SGHVS and CDR2 FNYEAQ come from the germline V gene. The CDR3 consists of 16 residues. Trimming cost V 6 bases and J 2 bases; bases outside gene matches: 8. Vbeta (60) and Jbeta (13) primers were used in the PCR. Sequencing was performed with immunoSEQ multiplex PCR; in TCRdb, only in-frame clones are kept and a portion is missing. The table records 150,000 to 200,000 clones, approximately 70% of them present only once. This clonotype was obtained from a man aged 35-49 years in good health and CMV-seropositive. The specimen was PBMCs. This rearrangement joins TRBV7-6 to TRBJ1-4, with 8 positions matching TRBD1. CDR3 bases: TGTGCCAGCAGTTCAGGGGGCGCCTGGACTAATGAAAAACTGTTTTTT. Translated: CASSSGGAWTNEKLFF. The full variable domain, with the rest looked up from reference TRBV7-6 and TRBJ1-4, is GAGVSQSPRYKVTKRGQDVALRCDPISGHVSLYWYRQALGQGPEFLTYFNYEAQQDKSGLPNDRFSAERPEGSISTLTIQRTEQRDSAMYRCASSSGGAWTNEKLFFGSGTQLSVL.